The clone carrying this T cell receptor (beta chain) has only one observation. This sample was taken from a study of T cell changes during pregnancy in multiple sclerosis. TCRdb keeps only in-frame clones here, not all; method: immunoSEQ multiplex PCR. The profile shows under 90,000 clones, about 91% of them singletons. Germline V gives CDR1 SGHRS, CDR2 YFSETQ. CDR3 length: 18 amino acids. V dropped 0 bases and J dropped 4; count of bases not matched to a gene: 11. Source: peripheral blood, taken in the second trimester of pregnancy. The source is a female donor in good health, enrolled as a control in a pregnancy study. The V call is TRBV5-1, the J call TRBJ2-3; 10 bases agree with TRBD2. The CDR3 DNA reads TGCGCCAGCAGCTTGGGGGCCGTAGCGGGGGGAACGGCAGATACGCAGTATTTT. Protein product: CASSLGAVAGGTADTQYF.